The entry that follows covers one T cell receptor (beta chain) sequence. Building the TCR beta libraries relied on iRepertoire HTBI primers, and CDR3 regions underwent Arm-PCR. Via MiXCR, TCRdb re-called the multiplex PCR reads, giving one row per CDR3 protein. The table records approximately 470,000 distinct CDR3 sequences, 15% to 20% of them present only once. These data originate in a study of regulatory T cells in long-lasting Graves disease. Time point meaning: newly diagnosed GD, antithyroid drugs for less than 3 months. There was RNA extracted from PBMCs, and the TCR library was made from it. EDTA tubes received approximately 10 milliliters of collected peripheral blood. The ends were cut back, 9 bases at V and 9 bases at J, with 19 bases in the middle. Germline values: CDR1 SGDLS, CDR2 YYNGEE. The CDR3 runs 14 residues. This sample also belongs to another study, concerning T cells in Graves' hyperthyroidism and ophthalmopathy.

The chain has TRBV9 and TRBJ1-6, with unresolved D. The sequence came from a man aged 40-49 years with Graves disease. The material sequenced was peripheral blood mononuclear cells (PBMCs), taken at new diagnosis, from a patient treated with antithyroid drugs. CDR3 sequence reads: CAIQARHFGSPLHF. CDR3 DNA: TGTGCCATTCAAGCCAGGCACTTCGGTTCACCCCTCCACTTT.